The clone carrying this TCR beta chain was counted once. What it binds is not known. Sequencing used immunoSEQ multiplex PCR; TCRdb keeps in-frame clones, though not all of them. The table has roughly 50,000 clones, about 89% seen once; the top ten hold 1.5% to 2.5%. The data belong to a study of T cell responses to AZD1222 COVID-19 vaccine. Broader study findings: Close to half of spike-specific TCRs reportedly recognize unmutated variant regions. The sample set comprised mostly white British donors with more females, and clonal diversity was possibly underestimated. All repertoire sampling was performed exclusively after the peak T cell response.

The clonotype was recovered from an adult in good health. This material consisted of peripheral blood, taken on day 0 of AZD1222 vaccination.

CDR3 sequence (DNA): TGTGCCAGCAGTTTGTGGGACGCGAACACTGAAGCTTTCTTT. Its translation is CASSLWDANTEAFF. The genes are TRBV28 and TRBJ1-1; D perhaps matches TRBD1 (5 bases). CDR1 is MDHEN, CDR2 SYDVKM, per germline. CDR3 length equals 14 residues. The ends were cut back, 3 bases at V and 1 base at J, with 9 bases in the middle.